This is a list of T cell receptor beta chains from one sample in a study of cytomegalovirus exposure and HLA in healthy donors. Generated by immunoSEQ multiplex PCR, the TCRdb table keeps only in-frame clones and is missing some. The data show about 170,000 clones, 65% to 85% seen once. The sample taken for sequencing was PBMCs. These receptors were taken from a young woman in good health and CMV-seronegative. Each CDR3 is given with its conserved first and last residue. Each record gives: clone size, V gene, D gene, J gene, CDR3 DNA, CDR3 protein. A D gene is named only where the DNA matches it firmly. Clone sizes are given selectively: once, few, many, or a class where the clone is expanded.

>-|TRBV28|TRBD1|TRBJ2-7
TGTGCCAGCAGTTCGGGACAGATATACGAGCAGTACTTC
CASSSGQIYEQYF
>once|TRBV4-3|-|TRBJ1-6
TGCGCCAGCAGCCTCCGGGGGTTGGATAATTCACCCCTCCACTTT
CASSLRGLDNSPLHF
>once|TRBV2|-|TRBJ1-6
TGTGCCAGCACCCGAGTAGAGCGTTTACCCCTCCACTTT
CASTRVERLPLHF
>-|TRBV7-3|TRBD1|TRBJ2-1
TGTGCCAGCAGCCCCGGTGCCAGGACAGGGGCGATAAGCTCCTACAATGAGCAGTTCTTC
CASSPGARTGAISSYNEQFF
>-|TRBV7-2|TRBD2|TRBJ2-7
TGTGCCAGCGGAGAAGGGACTAGCTCCTACGAGCAGTACTTC
CASGEGTSSYEQYF
>-|TRBV28|TRBD1|TRBJ1-1
TGTGCCACGAGACAGGGGATGGGGTCCACTGAAGCTTTCTTT
CATRQGMGSTEAFF
>-|TRBV6-1|TRBD1|TRBJ2-7
TGTGCCAGCAGGGAGGGGGGACAGGGCACCTACGAGCAGTACTTC
CASREGGQGTYEQYF
>-|TRBV10-1|-|TRBJ2-3
TGCGCCAGCAGTGAGGGAGCGGGCCGCCCTAGCACAGATACGCAGTATTTT
CASSEGAGRPSTDTQYF
>-|TRBV27|TRBD2|TRBJ2-7
TGTGCCAGCAGTCCTAGCGGCTGGGTCGAGCAGTACTTC
CASSPSGWVEQYF
>-|TRBV27|-|TRBJ1-2
TGTGCCAGCAGTTTACAGGGTGTAACCGGCTACACCTTC
CASSLQGVTGYTF
>-|TRBV5-5|TRBD2|TRBJ2-5
TGTGCCAGTAGCTCACCACGGACTAGCGGGAGTCCCCAGTACTTC
CASSSPRTSGSPQYF
>-|TRBV11-2|TRBD1|TRBJ1-2
TGTGCCAGCAGAGCCCTCCGGACCGGGACAGAAAATAACTATGGCTACACCTTC
CASRALRTGTENNYGYTF
>-|TRBV18|TRBD1|TRBJ2-2
TGTGCCAGCTCATCGAGGACCAGGACAGGGGAAACCGGGGAGCTGTTTTTT
CASSSRTRTGETGELFF
>-|TRBV11-2|-|TRBJ2-1
TGTGCCAGCAGCTTTGGGGAGTCGGGATACAATGAGCAGTTCTTC
CASSFGESGYNEQFF
>-|TRBV28|-|TRBJ1-1
TGTGCCAGCAGTTTACTAAGGATGCCCGGAGGCACTGAAGCTTTCTTT
CASSLLRMPGGTEAFF
>-|TRBV28|TRBD1|TRBJ1-2
TGTGCCAGCAAACCCCAGGGGGACTATGGCTACACCTTC
CASKPQGDYGYTF
>-|TRBV6-5|-|TRBJ2-7
TGTGCCAGCAGTTACGGCCGAGGCTACGAGCAGTACTTC
CASSYGRGYEQYF
>-|TRBV30|-|TRBJ1-2
TGTGCCTGGAGTCGCCACAGGGCCAGGGATGGCTACACCTTC
CAWSRHRARDGYTF
>-|TRBV2|TRBD2|TRBJ2-1
TGTGCCAGCAGTGGGACTAGCGTCCACGGTCAGCAGTTCTTC
CASSGTSVHGQQFF
>once|TRBV10-2|TRBD1|TRBJ2-7
TGCGCCAGCAGGGGGGACAGGGCCTCCGAGCAGTACTTC
CASRGDRASEQYF
>-|TRBV5-1|-|TRBJ2-1
TGCGCCAGCAGCACACAGGGTAGTTCCTACAATGAGCAGTTCTTC
CASSTQGSSYNEQFF
>-|TRBV27|TRBD2|TRBJ2-7
TGTGCCAGCAGTGCGACTAGCGGGCCGTACTACGAGCAGTACTTC
CASSATSGPYYEQYF
>once|TRBV7-2|-|TRBJ2-1
TGTGCCAGCAGTCGACTTAGATATGAGCAGTTCTTC
CASSRLRYEQFF
>-|TRBV5-5|TRBD2|TRBJ2-3
TGTGCCAGCAGCGCCGGACTAGCGGGAGTGTCAGATACGCAGTATTTT
CASSAGLAGVSDTQYF
>once|TRBV9|-|TRBJ2-1
TGTGCCAGCAGCGAGATGGGCGCCAGGGAGGACAATGAGCAGTTCTTC
CASSEMGAREDNEQFF
>-|TRBV14|TRBD2|TRBJ2-1
TGTGCCAGCAGCCAAGCCCTTAGCGGGACGAATGAGCAGTTCTTC
CASSQALSGTNEQFF
>-|TRBV28|-|TRBJ2-2
TGTGCCAGCCTCAGGGATGGGTGGGGGGAGCTGTTTTTT
CASLRDGWGELFF
>-|TRBV18|TRBD2|TRBJ2-7
TGTGCCAGCTCACCAGGACTAGCGGGAACAAACTCCTACGAGCAGTACTTC
CASSPGLAGTNSYEQYF
>-|TRBV6-6|TRBD1|TRBJ2-3
TGTGCCAGCAGTCCAACAGACAGGGTACTCGCAGATACGCAGTATTTT
CASSPTDRVLADTQYF
>-|TRBV6-6|-|TRBJ1-1
TGTGCCAGCAGTTACTCAGGGACTGGGGGCACTGAAGCTTTCTTT
CASSYSGTGGTEAFF
>-|TRBV11-2|-|TRBJ1-1
TGTGCCAGCAGCTCAGATATTACCGCGGGCCCCAAGTCTGAAGCTTTCTTT
CASSSDITAGPKSEAFF
>few|TRBV6-5|-|TRBJ2-3
TGTGCCAGCAGTTACTCGGGGCTAGGCACAGATACGCAGTATTTT
CASSYSGLGTDTQYF
>few|TRBV19|TRBD2|TRBJ2-1
TGTGCCAGTAGTCGGACTAGCGAGCAGTTCTTC
CASSRTSEQFF
>-|TRBV27|TRBD1|TRBJ1-6
TGTGCCAGCAGTTTAAGGGGACAGAATTCACCCCTCCACTTT
CASSLRGQNSPLHF